Below are 24 T cell receptor beta chains sequenced from a single sample in a study of shared clonotypes between healthy human individuals. This table comes from immunoSEQ multiplex PCR, and its TCRdb copy is limited to in-frame clones, with some not included. This sample has approximately 1,000,000 clones, with around three quarters found just once. The sequenced material came from memory CD4+ T cells from PBMCs. Subset specified: CD45RA-negative fraction. These receptors all stem from a man between 18 and 29 years old in good health. Some clones in this sample may be carry-over from other donors' samples.

The rearrangement joins TRBV18 to TRBJ1-1; 7 nucleotides agree with TRBD1. Looked up from germline, CDR1 is KGHSH and CDR2 is LQKENI. The CDR3 is made up of 15 amino acids. The ends lost 5 bases at V and 8 bases at J; junction bases unmatched: 14. The CDR3 region has the DNA TGTGCCAGCTCAACCCTAGGGGGACAGAGCACCGAAGCTTTCTTT. This encodes CASSTLGGQSTEAFF.

V usage is TRBV7-9 and J usage is TRBJ2-7, with 13 bases identical to TRBD2. The CDR3 has 14 amino acids. CDR1 is SEHNR, CDR2 FQNEAQ, per germline (reference sequence). The ends lost 7 bases at V and 5 bases at J; junction bases unmatched: 5. Written as DNA, the CDR3 is TGTGCCAGCACCCAAGGACTAGCGGGAGACGAGCAGTACTTC. Protein: CASTQGLAGDEQYF.

The count of this clone is one. The chain recombines TRBV7-6 with TRBJ2-1, with a weak D call TRBD2 (5 bases). Trimming shortened V by 0 bases and J by 8 bases, and 14 bases separated the two germline ends. The CDR3 covers 15 residues. Germline V gives CDR1 SGHVS, CDR2 FNYEAQ. The CDR3 reads CASSLAVLARHEQFF. CDR3 sequence (DNA): TGTGCCAGCAGCTTAGCGGTCCTAGCCAGGCATGAGCAGTTCTTC.

The chain is built from TRBV28 and TRBJ2-7, with 13 nucleotides matching TRBD2. The germline V gene encodes CDR1 MDHEN and CDR2 SYDVKM. V lost 7 bases and J lost 7; bases outside the gene matches: 13. The CDR3 is 16 amino acids. The CDR3 here is CASTPSRTSGSREQYF. DNA for the CDR3: TGTGCCAGCACGCCCTCACGGACTAGCGGGAGTAGGGAGCAGTACTTC.

This chain connects TRBV5-4 to TRBJ2-1; D uncertain. Germline CDR1 is SGHNT and CDR2 is YYREEE (reference sequence). V lost 0 bases to trimming and J lost 0 bases, with 10 bases between them. The CDR3 runs 16 residues. Written as DNA, the CDR3 is TGTGCCAGCAGCTTGGCCATGAGTTACTCCTACAATGAGCAGTTCTTC. Protein sequence: CASSLAMSYSYNEQFF.

The gene calls are TRBV19 and TRBJ2-3; TRBD1 matches 8 bases. The CDR3 runs to 17 residues. Looked up from germline, CDR1 is LNHDA and CDR2 is SQIVND (reference sequence). V lost 6 bases, J lost 2 bases, and 13 bases stayed unmatched. CDR3 amino acids: CASSTPPTGAHTDTQYF. The CDR3 DNA follows: TGTGCCAGTAGCACCCCACCGACAGGGGCGCACACAGATACGCAGTATTTT.

J is TRBJ2-5 and V is TRBV28; 8 bases fit TRBD2. This CDR3 region has 14 residues. The germline V gene encodes CDR1 MDHEN and CDR2 SYDVKM. After removal of 7 bases from V and 5 bases from J, the junction contained 9 bases not matched to a gene. For the CDR3, the DNA is TGTGCCAGCAAGGGAGGCCGGGAGGGTGAGACCCAGTACTTC. It encodes CASKGGREGETQYF.

The chain uses TRBV28 and TRBJ1-1; D is possibly TRBD1 (5 bases). The CDR3 runs 17 residues. The germline V gene has CDR1 MDHEN and CDR2 SYDVKM. Trimming left V 6 bases short and J 0 bases short, with 20 bases between. The CDR3 region has the DNA TGTGCCAGCAGCCGGCAGGGATTCGGAAGGGTGAACACTGAAGCTTTCTTT. It codes for CASSRQGFGRVNTEAFF.

The rearrangement joins TRBV5-1 to TRBJ2-7; possibly TRBD1 for D (5 bases). The CDR3 consists of 14 residues. Germline lookup yields CDR1 SGHRS and CDR2 YFSETQ. The V end was cut by 0 bases, the J end by 3 bases, with 10 bases between. This chain's CDR3 is CASSLVGPRYEQYF. DNA for the CDR3: TGCGCCAGCAGCTTGGTGGGGCCACGCTACGAGCAGTACTTC.

Written as DNA, the CDR3 is TGCGCCAGCAGCTCCGGACTGTCGGGAAACACCATATATTTT. This sequence encodes CASSSGLSGNTIYF. The chain employs TRBV5-1 and TRBJ1-3; no reliable D call. Trimming stripped 3 bases from V and 4 bases from J, with 11 bases between. The germline V gene encodes CDR1 SGHRS and CDR2 YFSETQ. The CDR3 spans 14 residues.

This clone was observed a few times. The rearrangement links TRBV7-8 to TRBJ1-5; tentatively, D is TRBD1 (6 bases). CDR1 is SGHVS, CDR2 FQNEAQ, per germline. V lost 6 bases and J 6 bases, leaving 12 bases between the germline ends. The CDR3 length is 13 residues. The CDR3 spells CASSKGGFQPQHF. DNA of the CDR3: TGTGCCAGCAGTAAGGGGGGATTTCAGCCCCAGCATTTT.

On this clone itself: Other DNA sequences of this sample code for an identical CDR3. This sequence joins TRBV15 and TRBJ2-1; D call uncertain. V lost 1 base and J lost 7, with 5 bases in between. Germline-derived CDR1 and CDR2 are LNHNV and YYDKDF (reference sequence). The CDR3 contains 12 residues. CDR3: CATSRGYNEQFF. The CDR3 DNA follows: TGTGCCACCAGCAGAGGTTATAATGAGCAGTTCTTC.

This chain joins TRBV6-1 and TRBJ1-1; possible D gene TRBD1, 5 bases. Germline-derived CDR1 and CDR2 are MNHNS and SASEGT. V shed 5 bases and J shed 4 bases, with 11 bases lying between them. This CDR3 comprises 13 residues. The CDR3 DNA follows: TGTGCCAGCAGTCGGGGTGGGACCACTGAAGCTTTCTTT. Protein sequence: CASSRGGTTEAFF.

V usage is TRBV6-1 and J usage is TRBJ2-7, with D possibly being TRBD2 (6 bases). The CDR3 loop spans 12 amino acids. Germline V lookup: CDR1 MNHNS, CDR2 SASEGT. V lost 4 bases and J lost 3, with 7 bases in between. This CDR3 is CASSGGVYEQYF. The DNA for the CDR3 is TGTGCCAGCAGTGGGGGGGTCTACGAGCAGTACTTC.

This clone was detected only once. The J gene is TRBJ1-5, the V gene TRBV2; D is undetermined. The CDR3 contains 15 residues. V was clipped by 1 base and J by 0 bases, with 7 bases between them. From germline, CDR1 is SNHLY and CDR2 FYNNEI. CDR3 loop: CASSEVMVSNQPQHF. The CDR3 DNA is TGTGCCAGCAGTGAAGTTATGGTTAGCAATCAGCCCCAGCATTTT.

Here the CDR3 DNA reads TGTGCCAGCAGCTTCAACTCGTGGGGGAGCTATGGCTACACCTTC. This codes for CASSFNSWGSYGYTF. The genes are TRBV28 and TRBJ1-2; weak D call: TRBD1 (5 bases). V dropped 6 bases and J dropped 4 bases, with 18 bases sitting between them. The germline V gene encodes CDR1 MDHEN and CDR2 SYDVKM. This CDR3 spans 15 amino acids.

The rearrangement joins TRBV5-6 to TRBJ1-5; 7 bases align to TRBD1. Germline V CDR1 and CDR2: SGHDT, YYEEEE. The trim removed 2 bases at V and 7 bases at J, leaving 6 bases unmatched. The CDR3 length is 14 residues. The CDR3 region has the DNA TGTGCCAGCAGCTTCAGGGGGTGGAAACAGCCCCAGCATTTT. Translating gives CASSFRGWKQPQHF.

In regard to this clone: This sample includes further DNA sequences coding for the same CDR3. The chain combines TRBV7-7 with TRBJ2-1; 8 bases fit TRBD2. This CDR3 contains 11 residues. Trimming at V came to 4 bases and at J to 10 bases, leaving 0 bases not matched to a gene. Germline assignment: CDR1 SSHAT and CDR2 FNYEAQ (reference sequence). For the CDR3, the DNA is TGTGCCAGCAGCTCGGGGGGGGAGCAGTTCTTC. Protein product: CASSSGGEQFF.

The chain recombines TRBV5-6 with TRBJ2-1; 7 positions agree with TRBD1. The CDR3 sequence is 15 residues long. Germline loops: CDR1 SGHDT, CDR2 YYEEEE. After removal of 3 bases from V and 5 bases from J, the junction contained 8 bases not matched to a gene. The chain's CDR3 is CASSSRGRADNEQFF. In DNA form, the CDR3 reads TGTGCCAGCAGCTCAAGGGGGCGGGCCGACAATGAGCAGTTCTTC. The full variable domain, rest sourced from reference TRBV5-6 and TRBJ2-1, is DAGVTQSPTHLIKTRGQQVTLRCSPKSGHDTVSWYQQALGQGPQFIFQYYEEEERQRGNFPDRFSGHQFPNYSSELNVNALLLGDSALYLCASSSRGRADNEQFFGPGTRLTVL.

The V call is TRBV4-2, the J call TRBJ2-5, with TRBD2 as a possible D gene (5 bases). The germline V gene has CDR1 LGHNA and CDR2 YNFKEQ. V dropped 1 base and J dropped 3 bases, with 12 bases sitting between them. This CDR3 comprises 15 residues. CDR3 loop: CASSQAAVSKETQYF. CDR3 in DNA: TGTGCCAGCAGCCAAGCAGCGGTCAGTAAAGAGACCCAGTACTTC.

The V and J genes are TRBV10-3 and TRBJ2-7, with 16 bases aligning to TRBD2. The V gene's germline CDR1 is ENHRY and CDR2 SYGVKD. V trimming: 7 bases; J trimming: 4 bases; junction bases outside the gene matches: 4. The CDR3 sequence is 15 residues long. The CDR3 sequence: CAIKGLAGGQYEQYF. For the CDR3, the DNA is TGTGCCATCAAGGGACTAGCGGGAGGGCAGTACGAGCAGTACTTC.

The rearrangement joins TRBV11-2 to TRBJ2-1, with 8 bases identical to TRBD2. Germline CDR1 reads SGHAT; CDR2 reads FQNNGV. V shed 5 bases and J 12 bases; nucleotides not matched to a gene: 15. This CDR3 has 15 residues. The CDR3: CASSDARGAVAGQFF. The CDR3 nucleotides read TGTGCCAGCAGCGATGCGCGGGGGGCCGTCGCGGGGCAGTTCTTC.

V and J are TRBV15 and TRBJ2-1; the D is unclear. CDR1 LNHNV and CDR2 YYDKDF come from the germline V gene (reference sequence). CDR3 size: 15 residues. V was pared by 3 bases and J by 0 bases, with 9 bases between. CDR3 sequence: CATSRAVSSYNEQFF. CDR3 DNA sequence: TGTGCCACCAGCAGGGCGGTTTCCTCCTACAATGAGCAGTTCTTC.

The chain uses TRBV12-5 and TRBJ1-2; TRBD1 agrees at 10 bases. The CDR3 is 16 residues long. V was clipped by 2 bases and J by 4 bases; unmatched bases: 7. The germline CDR1 and CDR2 sequences are LGHNT and FRNRAP. CDR3 sequence reads: CASGLTGQGRIYGYTF. CDR3 bases: TGTGCTAGTGGTTTGACGGGACAGGGGAGGATCTATGGCTACACCTTC.